This record concerns one TCR beta chain sequence. As yet, its antigen is unknown. This table comes from immunoSEQ multiplex PCR, and its TCRdb copy is limited to in-frame clones, with some not included. This sample yields approximately 150,000 clones, of which roughly 90% are seen a single time; 2.5% to 4% belongs to the top ten. V dropped 1 base and J dropped 8; count of bases not matched to a gene: 11. Germline assignment: CDR1 SGHDN and CDR2 FVKESK. CDR3 length equals 17 residues. This sample stems from a study of T cell responses to AZD1222 COVID-19 vaccine. Study observations and caveats: Donors, mostly white British, included more females; clonal diversity was possibly underestimated.

V is TRBV14 and J is TRBJ1-4; TRBD1 agrees at 9 bases. The sequencing here drew on peripheral blood, taken 28 days after the second AZD1222 dose. This TCR derives from an adult who received the AZD1222 COVID-19 vaccine. CDR3: CASSQGTGDREREKLFF. In DNA form, the CDR3 reads TGTGCCAGCAGCCAAGGGACAGGGGATCGAGAACGGGAAAAACTGTTTTTT.